Following are 8 T cell receptor beta chains from one sample sequenced in a study. MiXCR, run by TCRdb on the 5' RACE reads, gives a single entry per CDR3 protein. Altogether about 46,000 distinct CDR3 sequences are present, around 28% being singletons, with the ten largest covering roughly 2%. The sequencing input was naive CD4+ T cells sorted from blood. Subset here: naive CD4+ T cells, CD4+CD45RA+CD25-. These receptors all stem from a female donor with breast cancer.

V is TRBV4-2 and J is TRBJ2-1; D may be TRBD2 (6 bases). The germline V gene has CDR1 LGHNA and CDR2 YNFKEQ. This CDR3 is built from 14 residues. V lost 6 bases and J lost 6, with 15 bases in between. CDR3 coding DNA: TGTGCCAGCAGTTACCTCCGGGACTCCAATGAGCAGTTCTTC. This codes for CASSYLRDSNEQFF.

This chain joins TRBV20-1 and TRBJ2-3; D is uncertain. CDR3 length: 13 residues. V was trimmed by 5 bases and J by 2 bases, leaving 11 bases between them. CDR1 is DFQATT, CDR2 SNEGSKA, per germline (reference sequence). CDR3 DNA sequence: TGCAGTGCTGTTGACCGCAACACAGATACGCAGTATTTT. It yields the protein CSAVDRNTDTQYF.

The chain is built from TRBV12-3 or TRBV12-4 and TRBJ1-3, with D tentatively TRBD1 (6 bases). There are 14 residues in the CDR3. The germline V and J ends were trimmed by 6 bases and 2 bases, with 11 bases remaining between them. CDR3 sequence: CASRQWDTGNTIYF. DNA of the CDR3: TGTGCCAGCAGACAGTGGGACACTGGAAACACCATATATTTT.

This clonotype was detected only a few times. The CDR3 is CASTAGEMGPYNEQFF. The CDR3 DNA sequence: TGCGCCAGCACGGCGGGAGAAATGGGCCCCTACAATGAGCAGTTCTTC. This sequence joins TRBV5-1 and TRBJ2-1, with TRBD2 identical over 7 bases. CDR1 and CDR2 from the germline V gene are SGHRS and YFSETQ. This CDR3 contains 16 residues. J was trimmed by 2 bases and V by 6 bases; bases with no gene match: 11.

The gene calls are TRBV5-1 and TRBJ1-1; 10 positions agree with TRBD1. The CDR3 covers 15 residues. The V segment lost 3 bases and the J segment 4 bases; nucleotides outside the gene matches: 6. CDR1 and CDR2 (germline): SGHRS, YFSETQ. CDR3 in amino acids: CASSSRQGASTEAFF. Here the CDR3 DNA reads TGCGCCAGCAGCTCGCGACAGGGGGCGAGCACTGAAGCTTTCTTT.

This clonotype turned up a few times. The DNA for the CDR3 is TGTGCCAGCAGCTTGCATATCGGTGGGTCTAACTATGGCTACACCTTC. It is translated as CASSLHIGGSNYGYTF. The chain links TRBV7-2 to TRBJ1-2; D gene ambiguous. The V gene's germline CDR1 is SGHTA and CDR2 FQGNSA. Trimming took off 3 bases at V and 0 bases at J, with 14 bases between the two ends. The CDR3 has 16 amino acids.

The chain combines TRBV5-4 with TRBJ2-2, with D possibly matching TRBD2 (6 bases). The ends were cut back, 4 bases at V and 4 bases at J, with 11 bases in the middle. The CDR3 extends over 14 amino acids. Germline-derived CDR1 and CDR2 are SGHNT and YYREEE (reference sequence). The CDR3 DNA follows: TGTGCCAGCAGCAGGGACTGGAGCACCGGGGAGCTGTTTTTT. It translates to CASSRDWSTGELFF.

The chain links TRBV3-1 to TRBJ1-2; TRBD1 matches 10 bases. This CDR3 spans 16 amino acids. Germline assignment: CDR1 LGHDT and CDR2 YNNKEL (reference sequence). Unmatched junction bases numbered 13, after V lost 6 bases and J lost 6 bases. The CDR3 DNA follows: TGTGCCAGCAGTCGAACAGCGCCGGGACAGGGGAATGGCTACACCTTC. It encodes CASSRTAPGQGNGYTF.